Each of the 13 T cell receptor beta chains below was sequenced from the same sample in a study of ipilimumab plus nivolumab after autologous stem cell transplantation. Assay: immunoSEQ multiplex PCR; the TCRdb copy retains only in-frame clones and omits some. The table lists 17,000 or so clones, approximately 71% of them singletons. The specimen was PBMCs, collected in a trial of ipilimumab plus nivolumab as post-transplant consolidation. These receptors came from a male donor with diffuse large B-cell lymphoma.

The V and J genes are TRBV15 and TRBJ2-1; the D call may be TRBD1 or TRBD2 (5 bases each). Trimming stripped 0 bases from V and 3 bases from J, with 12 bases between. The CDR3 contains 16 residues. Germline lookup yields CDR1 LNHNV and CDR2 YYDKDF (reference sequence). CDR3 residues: CATSREGTPGYNEQFF. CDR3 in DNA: TGTGCCACCAGCAGAGAGGGGACCCCTGGCTACAATGAGCAGTTCTTC.

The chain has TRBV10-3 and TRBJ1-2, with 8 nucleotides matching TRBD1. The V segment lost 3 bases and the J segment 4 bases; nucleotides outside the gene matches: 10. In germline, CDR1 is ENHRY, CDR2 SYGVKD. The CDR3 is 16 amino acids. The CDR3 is CAISEQGDRGTYGYTF. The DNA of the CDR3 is TGTGCCATCAGTGAACAAGGCGACAGGGGCACCTATGGCTACACCTTC.

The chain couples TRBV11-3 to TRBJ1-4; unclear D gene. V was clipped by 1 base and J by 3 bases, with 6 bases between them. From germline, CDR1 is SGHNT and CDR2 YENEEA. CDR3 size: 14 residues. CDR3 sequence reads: CASSLGGSNEKLFF. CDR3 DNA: TGTGCCAGCAGCTTAGGGGGTTCTAATGAAAAACTGTTTTTT. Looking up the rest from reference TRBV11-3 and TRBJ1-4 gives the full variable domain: EAGVVQSPRYKIIEKKQPVAFWCNPISGHNTLYWYLQNLGQGPELLIRYENEEAVDDSQLPKDRFSAERLKGVDSTLKIQPAELGDSAVYLCASSLGGSNEKLFFGSGTQLSVL.

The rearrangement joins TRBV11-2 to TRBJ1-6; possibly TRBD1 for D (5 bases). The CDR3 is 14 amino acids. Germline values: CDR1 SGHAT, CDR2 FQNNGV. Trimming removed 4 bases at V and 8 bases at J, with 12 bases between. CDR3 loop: CASSSGTSHSPLHF. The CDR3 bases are TGTGCCAGCAGCTCCGGGACCTCTCATTCACCCCTCCACTTT.

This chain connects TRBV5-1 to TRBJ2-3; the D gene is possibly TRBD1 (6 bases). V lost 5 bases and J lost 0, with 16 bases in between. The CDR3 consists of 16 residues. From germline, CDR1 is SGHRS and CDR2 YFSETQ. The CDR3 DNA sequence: TGCGCCAGCAGGGAACACAGGGCCTCTAGCACAGATACGCAGTATTTT. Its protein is CASREHRASSTDTQYF. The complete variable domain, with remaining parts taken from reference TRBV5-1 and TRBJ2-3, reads KAGVTQTPRYLIKTRGQQVTLSCSPISGHRSVSWYQQTPGQGLQFLFEYFSETQRNKGNFPGRFSGRQFSNSRSEMNVSTLELGDSALYLCASREHRASSTDTQYFGPGTRLTVL.

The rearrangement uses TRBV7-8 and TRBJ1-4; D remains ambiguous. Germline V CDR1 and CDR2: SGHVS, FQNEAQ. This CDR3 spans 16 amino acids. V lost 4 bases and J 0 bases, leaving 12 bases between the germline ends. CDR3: CASSSRNRATNEKLFF. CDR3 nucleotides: TGTGCCAGCAGCTCCCGGAACCGTGCAACTAATGAAAAACTGTTTTTT.

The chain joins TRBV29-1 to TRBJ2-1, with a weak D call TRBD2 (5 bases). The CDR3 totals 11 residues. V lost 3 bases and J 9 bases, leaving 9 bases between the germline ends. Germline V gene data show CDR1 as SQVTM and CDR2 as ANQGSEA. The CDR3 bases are TGCAGCGTTGACAGCGGAGGTGAGCAGTTCTTC. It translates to CSVDSGGEQFF.

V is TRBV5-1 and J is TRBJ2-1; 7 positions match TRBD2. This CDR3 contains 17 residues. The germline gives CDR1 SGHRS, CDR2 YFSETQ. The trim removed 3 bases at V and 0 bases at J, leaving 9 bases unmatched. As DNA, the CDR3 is TGCGCCAGCAGCTGGCCCCTAGCGGCTAGCTCCTACAATGAGCAGTTCTTC. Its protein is CASSWPLAASSYNEQFF.

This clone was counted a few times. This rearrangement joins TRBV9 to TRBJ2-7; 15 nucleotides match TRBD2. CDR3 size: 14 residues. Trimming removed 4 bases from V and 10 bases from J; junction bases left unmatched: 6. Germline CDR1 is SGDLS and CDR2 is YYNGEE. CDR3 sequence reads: CASSPGLAGGTQYF. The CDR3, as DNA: TGTGCCAGCAGCCCGGGACTAGCGGGAGGAACACAGTACTTC.

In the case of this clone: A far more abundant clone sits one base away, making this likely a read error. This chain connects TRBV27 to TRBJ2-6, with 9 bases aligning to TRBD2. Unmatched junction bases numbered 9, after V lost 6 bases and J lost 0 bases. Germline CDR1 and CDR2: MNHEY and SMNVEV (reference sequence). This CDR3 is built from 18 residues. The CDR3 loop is CASSAGGQVNSGANVLTF. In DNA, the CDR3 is TGTGCCAGCAGCGCGGGGGGGCAGGTAAACTCTGGGGCCAACGTCCTGACTTTC.

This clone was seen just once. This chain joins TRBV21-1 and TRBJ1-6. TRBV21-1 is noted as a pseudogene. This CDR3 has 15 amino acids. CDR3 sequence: CASAGGCRAESPLHF. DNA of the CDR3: TGTGCCAGCGCCGGAGGTTGCAGGGCGGAATCACCCCTCCACTTT.

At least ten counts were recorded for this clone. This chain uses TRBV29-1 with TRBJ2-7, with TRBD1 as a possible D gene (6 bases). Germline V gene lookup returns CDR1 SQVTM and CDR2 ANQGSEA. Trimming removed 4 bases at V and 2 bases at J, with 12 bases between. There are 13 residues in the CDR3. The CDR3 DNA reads TGCAGCGTTGCCTCGGACAGCACCTACGAGCAGTACTTC. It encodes CSVASDSTYEQYF.

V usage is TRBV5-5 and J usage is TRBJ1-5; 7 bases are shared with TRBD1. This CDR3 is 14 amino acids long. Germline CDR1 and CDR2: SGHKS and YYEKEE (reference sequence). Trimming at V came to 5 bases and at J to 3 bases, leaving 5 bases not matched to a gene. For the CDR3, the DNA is TGTGCCAGCAGGCCCGGGACAGACAATCAGCCCCAGCATTTT. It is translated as CASRPGTDNQPQHF. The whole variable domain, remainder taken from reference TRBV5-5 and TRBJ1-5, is DAGVTQSPTHLIKTRGQQVTLRCSPISGHKSVSWYQQVLGQGPQFIFQYYEKEERGRGNFPDRFSARQFPNYSSELNVNALLLGDSALYLCASRPGTDNQPQHFGDGTRLSIL.